This T cell receptor (beta chain) derives from a study of blood T cell repertoires in COVID-19. Germline lookup yields CDR1 MDHEN and CDR2 SYDVKM. V shed 3 bases and J shed 0 bases, with 12 bases lying between them. There are 15 residues in the CDR3. As originally analysed: Reference gene primer amplification gave estimated nucleated cell counts. Using immunoSEQ multiplex PCR, the repertoire was profiled, and TCRdb retains in-frame clones only, with some absent. That table is the source of V, J and clone size, and D and trimming were worked out from the DNA. Here the sample spans about 240,000 clones, 86% being singletons.

The receptor's source is a man in his 60s with acute or convalescent COVID-19. This rearrangement joins TRBV28 to TRBJ2-7; tentatively, D is TRBD1 (6 bases). Sequencing used peripheral blood. The CDR3 region has the DNA TGTGCCAGCAGTTTCCGGGGACACCCCTCCTACGAGCAGTACTTC. Its protein product is CASSFRGHPSYEQYF.